This passage covers 16 T cell receptor beta chains from one sample sequenced in a study of shared clonotypes between healthy human individuals. The protocol was immunoSEQ multiplex PCR, while the TCRdb copy is restricted to in-frame clones and leaves out a portion. The sample lists more than 900,000 clones; approximately 80% were seen once. Sequencing was performed on memory CD4+ T cells from PBMCs. Stated subset: CD45RA-negative fraction. Every receptor here comes from a man between 18 and 29 years old in good health. Some clones in this sample may be carry-over from other donors' samples.

The rearrangement uses TRBV11-3 and TRBJ2-1; unclear D gene. Germline CDR1 reads SGHNT; CDR2 reads YENEEA. The CDR3 runs 15 residues. Between the trimmed V and J ends, which lost 1 base and 0 bases, there was a span of 7 bases. The CDR3 protein is CASSLGGYSYNEQFF. As DNA, the CDR3 is TGTGCCAGCAGCTTAGGGGGTTACTCCTACAATGAGCAGTTCTTC.

The chain couples TRBV7-9 to TRBJ2-3; 7 bases line up with TRBD2. The junction had 6 bases not matched to a gene; V was cut back by 7 bases and J by 2 bases. The CDR3 has 14 amino acids. CDR1 and CDR2 (germline): SEHNR, FQNEAQ (reference sequence). The CDR3 DNA reads as TGTGCCAGCAACTCCCTAGCGGCCACAGATACGCAGTATTTT. Translation: CASNSLAATDTQYF.

The chain uses TRBV4-2 and TRBJ1-2, with D unclear. This CDR3 spans 14 amino acids. The germline V gene has CDR1 LGHNA and CDR2 YNFKEQ. Trimming cost V 2 bases and J 3 bases, with 10 bases left between them. The CDR3 region is CASSQPGEDYGYTF. The CDR3 DNA follows: TGTGCCAGCAGCCAACCGGGTGAGGACTATGGCTACACCTTC.

The chain couples TRBV6-1 to TRBJ2-3; D may be TRBD1 (6 bases). The CDR3 is 17 residues long. The ends were cut back, 3 bases at V and 2 bases at J, with 18 bases in the middle. Germline V CDR1 and CDR2: MNHNS, SASEGT. CDR3 sequence reads: CASSDGVHRAATDTQYF. In nucleotides, the CDR3 is TGTGCCAGCAGTGATGGTGTCCACAGGGCGGCCACAGATACGCAGTATTTT.

The V call is TRBV5-1, the J call TRBJ2-7; TRBD1 matches 8 bases. Germline V lookup: CDR1 SGHRS, CDR2 YFSETQ. This CDR3 contains 15 residues. V dropped 3 bases and J dropped 5; count of bases not matched to a gene: 10. The chain's CDR3 is CASSSGQGVRDEQYF. For the CDR3, the DNA is TGCGCCAGCAGCTCCGGACAGGGAGTGAGGGACGAGCAGTACTTC.

The chain combines TRBV19 with TRBJ1-5; D is undetermined. This CDR3 has 13 residues. Germline-derived CDR1 and CDR2 are LNHDA and SQIVND (reference sequence). Trimming left V 2 bases short and J 5 bases short, with 7 bases between. CDR3 residues: CASSIKIDQPQHF. Written as DNA, the CDR3 is TGTGCCAGTAGTATAAAGATTGATCAGCCCCAGCATTTT.

The genes are TRBV5-6 and TRBJ2-3; D remains ambiguous. CDR3 length: 17 residues. Germline lookup yields CDR1 SGHDT and CDR2 YYEEEE. Trimming removed 0 bases at V and 1 base at J, with 15 bases between. The CDR3 nucleotides read TGTGCCAGCAGCTTGGAATTTGGCCAAATTGGCACAGATACGCAGTATTTT. The encoded protein is CASSLEFGQIGTDTQYF.

The chain carries TRBV28 and TRBJ1-4, with D possibly TRBD1 on 5 matching bases. Germline CDR1 and CDR2: MDHEN and SYDVKM. This CDR3 comprises 15 residues. The V end lost 5 bases, the J end lost 11 bases, and 21 bases lay between the germline ends. The CDR3 is CASSPLGTPGVKLFF. CDR3 bases: TGTGCCAGCAGTCCACTCGGGACGCCGGGAGTGAAACTGTTTTTT.

V is TRBV7-9 and J is TRBJ2-7, with D perhaps assigned TRBD1 or TRBD2 (5 bases each). This CDR3 comprises 15 residues. The V and J ends lost 4 bases and 3 bases respectively, with 16 bases between them. CDR1 SEHNR and CDR2 FQNEAQ come from the germline V gene (reference sequence). CDR3 nucleotides: TGTGCCAGCAGCTCCCCTCGGGACCCTTTCTACGAGCAGTACTTC. Translating gives CASSSPRDPFYEQYF.

This clone was observed a few times. V is TRBV5-1 and J is TRBJ1-1; a weak D match, TRBD1 (6 bases). Trimming shortened V by 3 bases and J by 0 bases, and 15 bases separated the two germline ends. The CDR3 is 16 amino acids. Germline CDR1 and CDR2: SGHRS and YFSETQ. The CDR3, as DNA: TGCGCCAGCAGCTCTGGACGGACAGACATGAACACTGAAGCTTTCTTT. Its protein is CASSSGRTDMNTEAFF. The entire variable domain, with the rest obtained from reference TRBV5-1 and TRBJ1-1, is as follows: KAGVTQTPRYLIKTRGQQVTLSCSPISGHRSVSWYQQTPGQGLQFLFEYFSETQRNKGNFPGRFSGRQFSNSRSEMNVSTLELGDSALYLCASSSGRTDMNTEAFFGQGTRLTVV.

Points on this clone: This specimen includes other DNA sequences encoding the same CDR3. The chain links TRBV5-1 to TRBJ2-1, with 7 positions matching TRBD1. V shed 4 bases, J shed 4 bases, and the junction held 5 bases outside the gene matches. Germline CDR1 is SGHRS and CDR2 is YFSETQ. This CDR3 is 14 amino acids long. CDR3 protein: CASSLGQTYNEQFF. The CDR3 DNA sequence: TGCGCCAGCAGCCTGGGACAGACTTACAATGAGCAGTTCTTC.

This clone showed up just once. This chain joins TRBV6-5 and TRBJ2-6; D is unclear. V gave up 6 bases and J gave up 0 bases, with 9 bases separating them. The CDR3 has 15 amino acids. Germline-derived CDR1 and CDR2 are MNHEY and SVGAGI. CDR3 bases: TGTGCCAGCAGACTAAATCCCTCTGGGGCCAACGTCCTGACTTTC. It specifies CASRLNPSGANVLTF.

The chain links TRBV7-3 to TRBJ2-3; 9 nucleotides align to TRBD2. The V and J ends lost 5 bases and 8 bases, in that order; junction bases with no gene match: 11. The CDR3 loop spans 15 amino acids. Germline CDR1 SGHTA, CDR2 FQGTGA. The CDR3 nucleotides read TGTGCCAGCAGCCCAGCGGGAGGCGGGTGGGCTACGCAGTATTTT. As protein: CASSPAGGGWATQYF.

The V and J genes are TRBV2 and TRBJ2-7, with 9 bases lining up with TRBD1. V was pared by 6 bases and J by 3 bases, with 12 bases of the junction left unmatched. This CDR3 is 16 amino acids long. Germline lookup yields CDR1 SNHLY and CDR2 FYNNEI. Here the CDR3 reads CASSPFPGQGDYEQYF. The DNA of the CDR3 is TGTGCCAGCAGCCCATTTCCGGGACAGGGAGACTACGAGCAGTACTTC. Looking up the rest from reference TRBV2 and TRBJ2-7 gives the full variable domain: EPEVTQTPSHQVTQMGQEVILRCVPISNHLYFYWYRQILGQKVEFLVSFYNNEISEKSEIFDDQFSVERPDGSNFTLKIRSTKLEDSAMYFCASSPFPGQGDYEQYFGPGTRLTVT.

The rearrangement joins TRBV15 to TRBJ2-7; 8 nucleotides align to TRBD2. Germline CDR1 and CDR2: LNHNV and YYDKDF (reference sequence). This CDR3 is 12 amino acids long. V was pared by 3 bases and J by 12 bases, with 7 bases of the junction left unmatched. The CDR3 loop is CATSSSGGPRYF. CDR3 in DNA: TGTGCCACCAGCAGTTCGGGAGGGCCACGGTACTTC.

Note on this clone: Compared with germline, one end of the junction differs, possibly owing to a read error. V usage is TRBV5-4 and J usage is TRBJ2-3, with 12 bases lining up with TRBD1. There are 17 residues in the CDR3. Germline assignment: CDR1 SGHNT and CDR2 YYREEE (reference sequence). The DNA of the CDR3 is TGCGCCAGCAGCCAAGACCCCGGGACAGGGGGCCCAGATACGCAGTATTTT. Translating it yields CASSQDPGTGGPDTQYF.